This T cell receptor beta chain stems from a study of control samples from healthy donors and cancer patients. Germline CDR1 reads SGDLS; CDR2 reads YYNGEE. The CDR3 spans 14 residues. V was cut by 0 bases and J by 7 bases, with 11 bases left in between. Sequenced by immunoSEQ multiplex PCR; TCRdb stores in-frame clones only, minus some. The profile shows 100,000 to 150,000 clones, approximately 90% of them singletons. The TCR was taken from a woman in her fifties or sixties in good health. Sequenced: blood. The chain links TRBV9 to TRBJ2-1, with unresolved D. This CDR3 is CASSVEVVGNEQFF. The CDR3 DNA sequence: TGTGCCAGCAGCGTAGAGGTGGTTGGGAATGAGCAGTTCTTC. Complete variable domain (other parts from reference TRBV9 and TRBJ2-1): DSGVTQTPKHLITATGQRVTLRCSPRSGDLSVYWYQQSLDQGLQFLIQYYNGEERAKGNILERFSAQQFPDLHSELNLSSLELGDSALYFCASSVEVVGNEQFFGPGTRLTVL.